The 10 T cell receptor beta chains below were found in one sample sequenced in a study of T cells in Graves' hyperthyroidism and ophthalmopathy. RNA transcripts gave rise to amplified TCR beta CDR3 regions. The HTBI primer set was used in a first-round RT-PCR of the TCR CDR3. TCRdb called the multiplex PCR reads again in MiXCR, with one record for every CDR3 protein. The repertoire includes roughly 510,000 distinct CDR3 sequences, around 43% of them detected once, and approximately 44% sits in the top ten. The specimen was peripheral blood or thyroid tissue (not recorded which). The origin of the receptors is an adult woman with Graves' disease, either hyperthyroidism or ophthalmopathy (not recorded which).

This CDR3 is CATSDLTGRQPQHF. CDR3 sequence (DNA): TGTGCCACCAGTGATTTGACCGGCCGTCAGCCCCAGCATTTT. This chain uses TRBV24-1 with TRBJ1-5; D is unresolved. The CDR3 runs 14 residues. V was shortened by 0 bases and J by 6 bases, with 8 bases between the two germline ends. The germline V gene encodes CDR1 KGHDR and CDR2 SFDVKD.

The CDR3 loop reads CASSESGREGYTF. CDR3 DNA sequence: TGCGCCAGCAGTGAATCTGGCCGGGAGGGCTACACCTTC. The chain recombines TRBV10-2 with TRBJ1-2; D remains unclear. Germline V gene lookup returns CDR1 WSHSY and CDR2 SAAADI. Trimming removed 3 bases at V and 8 bases at J, with 13 bases between. CDR3 length: 13 residues.

The chain links TRBV7-3 to TRBJ2-2; tentative D call: TRBD2 (5 bases). Per the germline V gene, CDR1 is SGHTA and CDR2 is FQGTGA. The V end lost 0 bases, the J end lost 8 bases, and 16 bases lay between the germline ends. This CDR3 is 16 amino acids long. The DNA for the CDR3 is TGTGCCAGCAGCTTAACCCTAGCAGGTCACGCAGGGGAGCTGTTTTTT. As protein: CASSLTLAGHAGELFF.

The chain uses TRBV29-1 and TRBJ2-1; 13 bases line up with TRBD2. Unmatched junction bases numbered 7, after V lost 4 bases and J lost 4 bases. Germline lookup yields CDR1 SQVTM and CDR2 ANQGSEA. This CDR3 is built from 16 residues. The CDR3 nucleotides are TGCAGCGTTGTGAGGACTAGCGGGAGTACATACAATGAGCAGTTCTTC. Protein sequence: CSVVRTSGSTYNEQFF.

This clonotype was detected once. The genes are TRBV29-1 and TRBJ1-4; D uncertain. The CDR3 has 12 amino acids. Trimming left V 5 bases short and J 5 bases short, with 9 bases between. The germline V gene encodes CDR1 SQVTM and CDR2 ANQGSEA. CDR3 protein: CSVWAINEKLFF. CDR3 sequence (DNA): TGCAGCGTTTGGGCCATAAATGAAAAACTGTTTTTT. Together with reference TRBV29-1 and TRBJ1-4, the CDR3 gives the full variable domain: SAVISQKPSRDICQRGTSLTIQCQVDSQVTMMFWYRQQPGQSLTLIATANQGSEATYESGFVIDKFPISRPNLTFSTLTVSNMSPEDSSIYLCSVWAINEKLFFGSGTQLSVL.

This clonotype was seen only a few times. The rearrangement joins TRBV30 to TRBJ2-5; 7 nucleotides align to TRBD2. Germline V gene sequence: CDR1 GTSNPN, CDR2 SVGIG (reference sequence). With 8 bases clipped from V and 10 bases from J, the junction kept 16 bases outside the gene matches. The CDR3 consists of 13 residues. In DNA, the CDR3 is TGTGCCCAGGGCTCGGGGGGACCTCAGATCCAGTACTTC. It encodes CAQGSGGPQIQYF.

The chain carries TRBV20-1 and TRBJ2-7; the D gene is possibly TRBD1 (6 bases). Trimming shortened V by 4 bases and J by 12 bases, and 19 bases separated the two germline ends. The CDR3 runs to 12 residues. Germline-derived CDR1 and CDR2 are DFQATT and SNEGSKA (reference sequence). CDR3 sequence: CSAKHATGRAYF. In nucleotides, the CDR3 is TGCAGTGCTAAGCATGCGACAGGTCGTGCGTACTTC.

This chain joins TRBV7-9 and TRBJ2-7; D is uncertain. Germline loops: CDR1 SEHNR, CDR2 FQNEAQ (reference sequence). The V end was cut by 4 bases, the J end by 2 bases, with 12 bases between. The CDR3 is 14 amino acids. CDR3 in amino acids: CASSWRETPYEQYF. As DNA, the CDR3 is TGTGCCAGCAGCTGGAGAGAAACCCCCTACGAGCAGTACTTC. The whole variable domain, remainder taken from reference TRBV7-9 and TRBJ2-7, is DTGVSQNPRHKITKRGQNVTFRCDPISEHNRLYWYRQTLGQGPEFLTYFQNEAQLEKSRLLSDRFSAERPKGSFSTLEIQRTEQGDSAMYLCASSWRETPYEQYFGPGTRLTVT.

This clonotype has a count of ten or more. This chain uses TRBV19 with TRBJ1-5; D remains unclear. Trimming removed 5 bases from V and 5 bases from J, with 13 bases in between. The CDR3 has 14 residues. Germline CDR1 and CDR2: LNHDA and SQIVND (reference sequence). The CDR3 is CASSLPDPDQPQHF. CDR3 coding DNA: TGTGCCAGTAGTCTCCCAGACCCCGATCAGCCCCAGCATTTT.

V and J are TRBV4-1 and TRBJ2-7, with a weak D call TRBD1 (5 bases). V was shortened by 0 bases and J by 6 bases, with 18 bases between the two germline ends. CDR1 MGHRA and CDR2 YSYEKL come from the germline V gene. This CDR3 has 16 residues. DNA for the CDR3: TGCGCCAGCAGCCAAGAAGAGGCAGGGTTGGGCGCCGAGCAGTACTTC. This codes for CASSQEEAGLGAEQYF.